This record covers a single TCR beta chain. This sample is drawn from a study of blood T cell repertoires in COVID-19. Study in general: Sites across the United States, Italy and Spain contributed samples from acute and convalescent COVID-19. The cDNA or gDNA used as material had been derived from T cells, B-cell-depleted T cells, or PBMCs.

The CDR3 has 13 amino acids. V lost 5 bases, J lost 3 bases, and 11 bases lay in between. In the original workflow: From reference gene primer amplification, estimates of nucleated cell counts were derived. Clones were read by immunoSEQ multiplex PCR, and TCRdb kept only the in-frame ones, dropping some. The DNA gave D and trimming, while V, J and clone size come from that table. The sample has around 170,000 clones, over 65% seen once; the top ten hold under 3.5%. Sequenced input: peripheral blood. The sequence derives from an elderly woman with acute or convalescent COVID-19. The chain uses TRBV12-3 or TRBV12-4 and TRBJ2-7; possibly TRBD2 for D (6 bases). CDR3 sequence (DNA): TGTGCCAGCAGTCGCCCCGGGGGCTACGAGCAGTACTTC. Its translation: CASSRPGGYEQYF.